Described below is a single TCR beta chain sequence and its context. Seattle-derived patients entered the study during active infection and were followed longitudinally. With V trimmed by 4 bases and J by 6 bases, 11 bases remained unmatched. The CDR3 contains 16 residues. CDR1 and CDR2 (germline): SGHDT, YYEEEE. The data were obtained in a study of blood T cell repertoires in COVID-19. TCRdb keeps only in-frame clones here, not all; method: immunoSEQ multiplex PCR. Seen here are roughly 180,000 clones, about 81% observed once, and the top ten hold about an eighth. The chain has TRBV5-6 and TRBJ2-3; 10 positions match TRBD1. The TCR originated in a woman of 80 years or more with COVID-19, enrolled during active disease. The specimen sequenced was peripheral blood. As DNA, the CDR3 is TGTGCCAGCAGCATGGCGGGACAGGGGATAATGGATACGCAGTATTTT. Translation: CASSMAGQGIMDTQYF.